These 32 T cell receptor beta chains share one sample of origin, sequenced in a study of blood T cell repertoires in COVID-19. TCRdb's table, derived via immunoSEQ multiplex PCR, lists solely in-frame clones and lacks some. The sample shows about 100,000 clones, approximately 81% of them seen only once. Sequencing input: peripheral blood. The source is a human donor in a cohort sampled during active COVID-19.

The V call is TRBV15, the J call TRBJ2-7; 14 nucleotides line up with TRBD2. The CDR3 is 16 residues long. Germline V gene sequence: CDR1 LNHNV, CDR2 YYDKDF (reference sequence). The J segment lost 5 bases and the V segment lost 5 bases, leaving 8 bases of the junction unmatched. The CDR3 nucleotides are TGTGCCACCAGCGGGGGACTAGCGGGAGTAGAGAACGAGCAGTACTTC. This codes for CATSGGLAGVENEQYF.

The V and J genes are TRBV21-1 and TRBJ2-7; the D call of TRBD1 is as the table states it, not checked on the DNA. TRBV21-1 is given as a pseudogene. The CDR3 length is 15 residues. This CDR3 reads CASSIWTGDQYEQYF. For the CDR3, the DNA is TGTGCCAGCAGCATCTGGACAGGGGATCAGTACGAGCAGTACTTC.

The chain recombines TRBV27 with TRBJ1-3; no clear D gene. V lost 8 bases to trimming and J lost 4 bases, with 6 bases between them. Germline-derived CDR1 and CDR2 are MNHEY and SMNVEV (reference sequence). The CDR3 runs to 11 residues. For the CDR3, the DNA is TGTGCCAGCTGGAGGGGAAACACCATATATTTT. This codes for CASWRGNTIYF.

This clone appeared a few times. V gene TRBV7-2 combines with J gene TRBJ1-5, with D possibly matching TRBD1 (5 bases). The length of the CDR3 is 14 residues. CDR1 is SGHTA and CDR2 is FQGNSA in the germline V gene. V gave up 2 bases and J gave up 4 bases, with 9 bases separating them. The CDR3 DNA is TGTGCCAGCAGCTTAAAGGAGGGGAATCAGCCCCAGCATTTT. Amino acid sequence: CASSLKEGNQPQHF. Supplemented by reference TRBV7-2 and TRBJ1-5, the full variable domain reads GAGVSQSPSNKVTEKGKDVELRCDPISGHTALYWYRQSLGQGLEFLIYFQGNSAPDKSGLPSDRFSAERTGGSVSTLTIQRTQQEDSAVYLCASSLKEGNQPQHFGDGTRLSIL.

This rearrangement joins TRBV5-1 to TRBJ2-7, with TRBD2 identical over 10 bases. CDR1 SGHRS and CDR2 YFSETQ come from the germline V gene. CDR3 size: 17 residues. The V segment lost 4 bases and the J segment 2 bases; nucleotides outside the gene matches: 12. The CDR3 region has the DNA TGCGCCAGCAGCAGGGCCCCGCTAGCGGGAGTGACCTACGAGCAGTACTTC. This codes for CASSRAPLAGVTYEQYF.

The chain uses TRBV25-1 and TRBJ2-3, with 7 nucleotides matching TRBD1. Germline values: CDR1 MGHDK, CDR2 SYGVNS. There are 16 residues in the CDR3. Unmatched junction bases numbered 14, after V lost 6 bases and J lost 5 bases. The CDR3 protein is CASSPRNRGLGDTQYF. The DNA of the CDR3 is TGTGCCAGCAGCCCTAGAAACAGGGGATTGGGAGATACGCAGTATTTT.

CDR3: CAWSLGGGRNNEQFF. The CDR3 nucleotides are TGTGCCTGGAGTCTCGGTGGCGGGAGGAACAATGAGCAGTTCTTC. The chain joins TRBV30 to TRBJ2-1; 8 bases map to TRBD2. J lost 5 bases, V lost 2 bases, and 8 bases had no gene match. Germline V gene data show CDR1 as GTSNPN and CDR2 as SVGIG (reference sequence). This CDR3 region has 15 residues.

V and J are TRBV18 and TRBJ2-3; no firm D call. Germline V CDR1 and CDR2: KGHSH, LQKENI. The V end was cut by 3 bases, the J end by 2 bases, with 12 bases between. This CDR3 has 15 residues. The CDR3 sequence: CASSPGPAPTDTQYF. CDR3 DNA: TGTGCCAGCTCACCTGGGCCGGCGCCCACAGATACGCAGTATTTT.

The CDR3 spells CASSSRDTRFEAFF. CDR3 bases: TGTGCCAGCAGTAGCCGGGACACCCGGTTTGAAGCTTTCTTT. The rearrangement joins TRBV6-6 to TRBJ1-1; D perhaps matches TRBD1 (6 bases). Trimming left V 5 bases short and J 7 bases short, with 17 bases between. From germline, CDR1 is MNHNY and CDR2 SVGAGI (reference sequence). The CDR3 runs to 14 residues.

Concerning this clone itself: One end of the junction does not line up with germline, which may come from a read error. CDR3: CASSDGTGLHF. The CDR3 nucleotides are TGTGCCAGCAGCGACGGGACAGGGCTTCACTTT. This chain joins TRBV9 and TRBJ1-1, with 9 nucleotides matching TRBD1. This CDR3 has 11 residues. The germline gives CDR1 SGDLS, CDR2 YYNGEE. Based on the CDR3 plus reference TRBV9 and TRBJ1-1, the full variable domain is DSGVTQTPKHLITATGQRVTLRCSPRSGDLSVYWYQQSLDQGLQFLIQYYNGEERAKGNILERFSAQQFPDLHSELNLSSLELGDSALYFCASSDGTGLHFGQGTRLTVV.

V and J are TRBV19 and TRBJ2-3, with TRBD2 matching over 9 bases. The germline V gene encodes CDR1 LNHDA and CDR2 SQIVND (reference sequence). Trimming took 4 bases from V and 0 from J; bases not matched to a gene: 2. There are 15 residues in the CDR3. In nucleotides, the CDR3 is TGTGCCAGTAGTAGGACTAGCGTTAGCACAGATACGCAGTATTTT. Translated, it gives CASSRTSVSTDTQYF.

The chain couples TRBV6-4 to TRBJ2-3; 7 nucleotides align to TRBD2. J lost 6 bases, V lost 2 bases, and 2 bases had no gene match. The CDR3 length is 13 residues. The germline gives CDR1 MRHNA, CDR2 SNTAGT. The CDR3 is CASSDVGGDTQYF. The CDR3 bases are TGTGCCAGCAGTGACGTGGGGGGGGATACGCAGTATTTT.

The V and J genes are TRBV5-1 and TRBJ1-2; no clear D gene. CDR3 length: 13 amino acids. Trimming stripped 0 bases from V and 8 bases from J, with 11 bases between. CDR1 is SGHRS and CDR2 is YFSETQ in the germline V gene. The CDR3 sequence is CASSLADYRGYTF. DNA of the CDR3: TGCGCCAGCAGCTTGGCCGATTATCGGGGCTACACCTTC.

This clone was detected only a few times. The chain is built from TRBV4-1 and TRBJ1-5, with D perhaps matching TRBD1 (6 bases). CDR1 is MGHRA, CDR2 YSYEKL, per germline. This CDR3 spans 17 amino acids. V lost 0 bases and J lost 1, with 13 bases in between. In nucleotides, the CDR3 is TGCGCCAGCAGCCAAGATCATTGGGGGCAGAGCAATCAGCCCCAGCATTTT. As protein: CASSQDHWGQSNQPQHF.

The J gene is TRBJ1-1, the V gene TRBV7-9, with D tentatively TRBD1 (5 bases). Trimming left V 5 bases short and J 3 bases short, with 16 bases between. Per the germline V gene, CDR1 is SEHNR and CDR2 is FQNEAQ (reference sequence). The CDR3 is made up of 15 amino acids. CDR3 DNA sequence: TGTGCCAGCAGCCCACAGGTTTACGGATACACTGAAGCTTTCTTT. Its translation is CASSPQVYGYTEAFF.

J is TRBJ2-7 and V is TRBV30; 8 bases align to TRBD1. The CDR3 is 13 residues long. V shed 3 bases, J shed 3 bases, and the junction held 4 bases outside the gene matches. In germline, CDR1 is GTSNPN, CDR2 SVGIG (reference sequence). CDR3 protein: CAWRVRGLYEQYF. The CDR3, as DNA: TGTGCCTGGAGGGTCAGGGGGCTCTACGAGCAGTACTTC.

The V gene is TRBV6-5, the J gene TRBJ1-2, with D possibly being TRBD1 (6 bases). CDR3 length: 14 residues. With 4 bases removed from V and 4 bases from J, the gap between germline ends came to 13 bases. Germline assignment: CDR1 MNHEY and CDR2 SVGAGI. In DNA, the CDR3 is TGTGCCAGCAGTTCCGGGGGGCGAGGCTATGGCTACACCTTC. It specifies CASSSGGRGYGYTF.

The V call is TRBV5-4, the J call TRBJ2-7, with 8 bases that match TRBD2. The CDR3 has 14 residues. V shed 1 base, J shed 3 bases, and the junction held 3 bases outside the gene matches. Germline V gives CDR1 SGHNT, CDR2 YYREEE (reference sequence). The CDR3 here is CASSLKGTSYEQYF. The CDR3 coding sequence is TGTGCCAGCAGCTTGAAGGGGACTAGCTACGAGCAGTACTTC. Drawing the rest from reference TRBV5-4 and TRBJ2-7, the complete variable domain is ETGVTQSPTHLIKTRGQQVTLRCSSQSGHNTVSWYQQALGQGPQFIFQYYREEENGRGNFPPRFSGLQFPNYSSELNVNALELDDSALYLCASSLKGTSYEQYFGPGTRLTVT.

This clone was seen a few times. CDR3 coding DNA: TGTGCCAGCAGATACGTTGCAGGGGGCACTGAAGCTTTCTTT. Translated: CASRYVAGGTEAFF. The chain joins TRBV2 to TRBJ1-1; 7 nucleotides match TRBD1. The CDR3 extends over 14 amino acids. CDR1 SNHLY and CDR2 FYNNEI come from the germline V gene. Germline trimming cut 6 bases from V and 4 bases from J; bases unmatched to any gene: 8.

J is TRBJ1-4 and V is TRBV5-4; 11 nucleotides agree with TRBD1. The germline gives CDR1 SGHNT, CDR2 YYREEE (reference sequence). The V gene end was trimmed by 1 base and the J gene end by 2 bases; junction bases not matched to a gene: 4. The CDR3 contains 17 residues. CDR3 sequence reads: CASSLRTGGRTNEKLFF. The CDR3 nucleotides are TGTGCCAGCAGCTTGAGGACAGGGGGCCGGACTAATGAAAAACTGTTTTTT. Drawing the rest from reference TRBV5-4 and TRBJ1-4, the complete variable domain is ETGVTQSPTHLIKTRGQQVTLRCSSQSGHNTVSWYQQALGQGPQFIFQYYREEENGRGNFPPRFSGLQFPNYSSELNVNALELDDSALYLCASSLRTGGRTNEKLFFGSGTQLSVL.

The chain couples TRBV5-1 to TRBJ2-1; 8 positions match TRBD2. The ends lost 5 bases at V and 12 bases at J; junction bases unmatched: 13. Germline lookup yields CDR1 SGHRS and CDR2 YFSETQ. The CDR3 is 14 residues long. CDR3 residues: CASSPLGTSIGQFF. The CDR3 region has the DNA TGCGCCAGCAGTCCCCTAGGGACTAGTATTGGGCAGTTCTTC.

This chain uses TRBV5-1 with TRBJ2-5; maybe TRBD2 (6 bases). The V end was cut by 3 bases, the J end by 5 bases, with 17 bases between. The CDR3 totals 15 residues. The germline gives CDR1 SGHRS, CDR2 YFSETQ. The CDR3 DNA reads TGCGCCAGCAGCTGGGGCTCAAAAGGAGGGGAGACCCAGTACTTC. Protein: CASSWGSKGGETQYF.

This rearrangement joins TRBV10-1 to TRBJ1-1; a possible D gene is TRBD1 (5 bases). CDR1 is WNHNN and CDR2 is SYGVQD in the germline V gene (reference sequence). Trimming cost V 6 bases and J 1 base, with 9 bases left between them. The CDR3 contains 13 residues. In DNA, the CDR3 is TGCGCCAGCAGCAGACAGACGAACACTGAAGCTTTCTTT. This codes for CASSRQTNTEAFF.

This rearrangement joins TRBV6-2 or TRBV6-3 to TRBJ2-2, with D uncertain. The CDR3 extends over 16 amino acids. CDR1 MNHEY and CDR2 SVGEGT come from the germline V gene. Trimming pared 5 bases from V and 5 bases from J, leaving 18 bases between. In DNA form, the CDR3 reads TGTGCCAGCAGTGCACCGGTTACCTCGGGTACCGGGGAGCTGTTTTTT. Its protein product is CASSAPVTSGTGELFF.

The chain recombines TRBV6-2 or TRBV6-3 with TRBJ2-1, with D maybe TRBD2 (6 bases). V was pared by 5 bases and J by 0 bases, with 14 bases between. Germline loops: CDR1 MNHEY, CDR2 SVGEGT. CDR3 size: 16 residues. The DNA of the CDR3 is TGTGCCAGCAGTCGGGGACTGGCTAGCTCCTACAATGAGCAGTTCTTC. Translated, it gives CASSRGLASSYNEQFF.

This clone was picked up one time. The V call is TRBV7-9, the J call TRBJ2-1, with 9 bases matching TRBD2. The ends lost 1 base at V and 6 bases at J; junction bases unmatched: 7. CDR1 is SEHNR, CDR2 FQNEAQ, per germline (reference sequence). The CDR3 is made up of 16 amino acids. CDR3 in DNA: TGTGCCAGCAGCTTAGTGGTAGCGGGAGTCGGCAATGAGCAGTTCTTC. This gives the protein CASSLVVAGVGNEQFF.

On this clone: Since no conserved phenylalanine or tryptophan closes the CDR3, a read error is the likely cause. The DNA is left out, because the CDR3 cannot be placed on it with certainty; the CDR3 is given as TCRdb lists it. The genes are TRBV23-1 and TRBJ1-4. TRBV23-1 is treated as an ORF (open reading frame) with a function not yet certain. 10 amino acids form the CDR3, both terminal residues included. The CDR3 sequence: CASTKRGGKE.

The table lists this clone with a count of one. The chain combines TRBV5-5 with TRBJ2-7, with 7 bases lining up with TRBD2. The germline V gene has CDR1 SGHKS and CDR2 YYEKEE (reference sequence). V trimming: 4 bases; J trimming: 2 bases; junction bases outside the gene matches: 9. The CDR3 is 15 residues long. CDR3 residues: CASSPGWSGTYEQYF. The CDR3 nucleotides are TGTGCCAGCAGCCCCGGATGGAGCGGGACCTACGAGCAGTACTTC.

The chain uses TRBV10-3 and TRBJ2-6; 8 bases fit TRBD2. Germline CDR1 ENHRY, CDR2 SYGVKD. CDR3 length: 17 residues. The V gene end was trimmed by 7 bases and the J gene end by 2 bases; junction bases not matched to a gene: 10. CDR3 DNA sequence: TGTGCCATCAAGAATCCGGCGGGGGGCGCTGGGGCCAACGTCCTGACTTTC. Encoded protein: CAIKNPAGGAGANVLTF.

This rearrangement joins TRBV5-6 to TRBJ2-1; 13 bases align to TRBD2. The CDR3 has 17 residues. V lost 3 bases and J lost 2; bases outside the gene matches: 5. Germline V gene sequence: CDR1 SGHDT, CDR2 YYEEEE. The CDR3 region has the DNA TGTGCCAGCAGCTCTACGGGGACTAGCGGGACCTACAATGAGCAGTTCTTC. Translating gives CASSSTGTSGTYNEQFF. Variable domain in full (rest from reference TRBV5-6 and TRBJ2-1): DAGVTQSPTHLIKTRGQQVTLRCSPKSGHDTVSWYQQALGQGPQFIFQYYEEEERQRGNFPDRFSGHQFPNYSSELNVNALLLGDSALYLCASSSTGTSGTYNEQFFGPGTRLTVL.

The rearrangement uses TRBV11-2 and TRBJ1-6, with 7 nucleotides matching TRBD1. Germline-derived CDR1 and CDR2 are SGHAT and FQNNGV. CDR3 size: 11 residues. Trimming at V came to 5 bases and at J to 14 bases, leaving 3 bases not matched to a gene. The CDR3 DNA reads TGTGCCAGCAGCCTCGACAGGGCCCTCCACTTT. This gives the protein CASSLDRALHF.

The chain has TRBV3-1 (or the pseudogene TRBV3-2) and TRBJ2-7, with 7 bases fitting TRBD2. The CDR3 has 14 amino acids. V was pared by 3 bases and J by 0 bases, with 2 bases of the junction left unmatched. The germline V gene has CDR1 LGHDT and CDR2 YNNKEL (reference sequence). Here the CDR3 reads CASSQRGSSYEQYF. The CDR3 DNA is TGTGCCAGCAGCCAGCGGGGGAGCTCCTACGAGCAGTACTTC.